This T cell receptor beta chain originates from a study of blood T cell repertoires in COVID-19. At the level of the study: The United States, Italy and Spain provided the acute and convalescent COVID-19 samples.

Measured with immunoSEQ multiplex PCR; TCRdb has only the in-frame clones, and not every one. The sample records 44,000 or so clones, under 85% being singletons. In germline, CDR1 is LGHDT, CDR2 YNNKEL (reference sequence). The CDR3 loop spans 16 amino acids. The ends were cut back, 4 bases at V and 0 bases at J, with 12 bases in the middle. This receptor was obtained from a man at least 80 years old in a cohort sampled during active COVID-19. Material for sequencing was peripheral blood. This rearrangement joins TRBV3-1 (or the pseudogene TRBV3-2) to TRBJ2-2; tentatively, D is TRBD1 (6 bases). The CDR3 reads CASSPSRGTNTGELFF. The DNA of the CDR3 is TGTGCCAGCAGCCCATCGAGGGGGACGAACACCGGGGAGCTGTTTTTT.